This T cell receptor beta chain derives from a study of OX40 agonist ivuxolimab in advanced cancers. As for the study in general: Averaging 60 years in age, with a range of roughly 20 to 80, the cohort was around 83% male.

Turning to this clone: Antigen unknown.

Points from the study as a whole: Normalized T-cell clonal expansion was also low in a subset of nonresponders.

This CDR3 comprises 16 residues. J lost 6 bases, V lost 1 base, and 5 bases had no gene match. In germline, CDR1 is SGHAT, CDR2 FQDESV (reference sequence). The repertoire was sequenced with immunoSEQ multiplex PCR; TCRdb's copy has only in-frame clones and lacks some. The sample holds about 48,000 clones, 70% to 90% seen once. The rearrangement uses TRBV11-1 and TRBJ2-1; 11 nucleotides line up with TRBD2. This TCR came from an adult with an advanced solid tumor such as melanoma, head and neck, liver or kidney cancer. The input for sequencing was CD4+ or CD8+ T cells sorted from blood, taken in a trial of the OX40 agonist ivuxolimab. The CDR3 reads CASSLDIAGGFNEQFF. DNA of the CDR3: TGTGCCAGCAGCTTAGACATAGCGGGAGGGTTCAATGAGCAGTTCTTC.